The rows below give T cell receptor beta chains drawn from one sample of a study of cytomegalovirus exposure and HLA in healthy donors. Method: immunoSEQ multiplex PCR; TCRdb's copy keeps in-frame clones and lacks some. There are about 140,000 clones in the sample; roughly 82% occur only once, and roughly 7.3% lies in the top ten. The sequenced sample was PBMCs. The receptors here all came from a man aged 30-40 years in good health and CMV-seronegative. Both conserved end residues are part of each CDR3. D genes are given only for firm matches. Expanded clones are given a class, and other clones once, few, many or no size at all.

>TRBJ1-2|NA|NA|TRBV7-2
CASSSSQGYGYTF
TGTGCCAGCAGCTCCTCACAGGGCTATGGCTACACCTTC
>TRBJ2-3|NA|NA|TRBV7-2
CASSINLAAPDTQYF
TGTGCCAGCAGCATAAATCTAGCAGCCCCAGATACGCAGTATTTT
>TRBJ1-4|TRBD1|NA|TRBV5-1
CASSFTGTGDEKLFF
TGCGCCAGCAGCTTCACCGGGACAGGGGATGAAAAACTGTTTTTT
>TRBJ1-1|TRBD1|NA|TRBV7-6
CASSRDRGLGEAFF
TGTGCCAGCAGCCGGGACAGGGGTTTGGGTGAAGCTTTCTTT
>TRBJ2-1|TRBD1|NA|TRBV6-1
CASSRDRSYNEQFF
TGTGCCAGCAGTCGGGACAGGTCCTACAATGAGCAGTTCTTC
>TRBJ1-6|TRBD1|few|TRBV4-1
CASSQDGGQGSPLHF
TGCGCCAGCAGCCAAGATGGCGGACAGGGTTCACCCCTCCACTTT
>TRBJ2-3|TRBD2|NA|TRBV5-8
CASDSGRANTGDTQYF
TGTGCCAGCGATAGCGGGAGGGCCAATACAGGAGATACGCAGTATTTT
>TRBJ2-5|TRBD1|NA|TRBV4-1
CASSLTGEETQYF
TGCGCCAGCTCCCTGACAGGGGAAGAGACCCAGTACTTC
>TRBJ2-3|TRBD2|NA|TRBV2
CAGGGRARSDTQYF
TGTGCCGGCGGGGGGAGGGCCAGATCAGATACGCAGTATTTT
>TRBJ2-1|TRBD1|NA|TRBV2
CASSEESGQAYNEQFF
TGTGCCAGCAGTGAAGAATCGGGACAGGCCTACAATGAGCAGTTCTTC
>TRBJ1-1|NA|NA|TRBV7-3
CASSFQGNTEAFF
TGTGCCAGCAGCTTTCAGGGGAACACTGAAGCTTTCTTT
>TRBJ2-7|NA|NA|TRBV18
CASSPTESYEQYF
TGTGCCAGCTCACCAACCGAGTCCTACGAGCAGTACTTC
>TRBJ2-5|NA|once|TRBV6-6
CASRPPLGAYQETQYF
TGTGCCAGCAGACCGCCCCTTGGGGCATACCAAGAGACCCAGTACTTC
>TRBJ2-7|TRBD1|NA|TRBV5-1
CASSLARDRGTTEQYF
TGCGCCAGCAGCTTGGCCCGAGACAGGGGGACCACCGAGCAGTACTTC
>TRBJ2-5|NA|NA|TRBV2
CASSEGQERTQYF
TGTGCCAGCAGTGAAGGTCAGGAACGAACCCAGTACTTC
>TRBJ2-3|TRBD2|NA|TRBV30
CAWSVNGLAGGFPTDTQYF
TGTGCCTGGAGTGTAAACGGGCTAGCGGGAGGTTTCCCCACAGATACGCAGTATTTT
>TRBJ2-1|NA|few|TRBV5-1
CASSLGSDAFNEQFF
TGCGCCAGCAGCTTGGGTAGCGACGCCTTCAATGAGCAGTTCTTC
>TRBJ2-1|NA|NA|TRBV20-1
CSAGGLAWQFF
TGCAGTGCTGGGGGCCTCGCGTGGCAGTTCTTC
>TRBJ1-2|TRBD1|NA|TRBV16
CASSQSFWTGANSGYTF
TGTGCCAGCAGCCAATCCTTTTGGACAGGGGCGAACTCTGGCTACACCTTC
>TRBJ2-1|TRBD2|few|TRBV10-3
CAISESGGGAVNEQFF
TGTGCCATCAGTGAGTCCGGCGGGGGGGCCGTAAATGAGCAGTTCTTC
>TRBJ2-3|TRBD2|NA|TRBV7-2
CASSERDLTDTQYF
TGTGCCAGCAGCGAGCGGGACCTCACAGATACGCAGTATTTT
>TRBJ1-1|TRBD1|many|TRBV29-1
CSVEESGTGHTEAFF
TGCAGCGTTGAAGAATCAGGGACAGGGCACACTGAAGCTTTCTTT
>TRBJ2-3|TRBD2|NA|TRBV7-3
CASSLIVAGGRDTQYF
TGTGCCAGCAGCTTAATTGTAGCGGGGGGACGAGATACGCAGTATTTT
>TRBJ2-1|TRBD2|few|TRBV9
CASSVATASGSSEQFF
TGTGCCAGCAGCGTAGCTACGGCTAGCGGGAGCAGTGAGCAGTTCTTC